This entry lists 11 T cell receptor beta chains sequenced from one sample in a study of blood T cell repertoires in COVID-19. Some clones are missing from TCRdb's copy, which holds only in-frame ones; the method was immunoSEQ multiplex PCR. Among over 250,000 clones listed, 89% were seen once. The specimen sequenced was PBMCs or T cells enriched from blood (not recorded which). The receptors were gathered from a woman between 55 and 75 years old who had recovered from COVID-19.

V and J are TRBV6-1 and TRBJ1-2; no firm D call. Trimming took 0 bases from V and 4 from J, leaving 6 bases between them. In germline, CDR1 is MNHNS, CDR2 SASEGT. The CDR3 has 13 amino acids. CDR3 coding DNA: TGTGCCAGCAGTGAAGCGAGATCCTATGGCTACACCTTC. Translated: CASSEARSYGYTF.

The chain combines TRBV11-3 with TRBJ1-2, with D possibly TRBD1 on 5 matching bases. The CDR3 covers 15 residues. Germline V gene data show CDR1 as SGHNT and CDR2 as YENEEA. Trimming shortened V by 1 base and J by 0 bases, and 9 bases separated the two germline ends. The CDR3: CASSLGVGANYGYTF. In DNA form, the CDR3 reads TGTGCCAGCAGCTTAGGAGTAGGGGCTAACTATGGCTACACCTTC.

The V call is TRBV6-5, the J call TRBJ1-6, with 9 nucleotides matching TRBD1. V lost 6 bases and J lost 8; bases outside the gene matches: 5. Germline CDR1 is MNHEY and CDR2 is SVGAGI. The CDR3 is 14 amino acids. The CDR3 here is CASSHTGGDSPLHF. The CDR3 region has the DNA TGTGCCAGCAGCCACACAGGGGGCGATTCACCCCTCCACTTT.

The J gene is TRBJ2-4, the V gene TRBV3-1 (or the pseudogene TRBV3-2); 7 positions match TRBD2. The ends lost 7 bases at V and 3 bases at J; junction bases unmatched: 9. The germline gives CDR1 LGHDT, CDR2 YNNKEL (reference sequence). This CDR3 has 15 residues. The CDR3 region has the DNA TGTGCCAGCACCCTCAGCGGGATTGGCAAAAACATTCAGTACTTC. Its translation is CASTLSGIGKNIQYF.

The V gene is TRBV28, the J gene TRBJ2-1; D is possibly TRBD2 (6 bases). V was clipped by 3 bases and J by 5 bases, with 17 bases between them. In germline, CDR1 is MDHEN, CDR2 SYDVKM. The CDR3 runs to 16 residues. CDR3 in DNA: TGTGCCAGCAGTTTGGGCGGGACTTCGACCCACAATGAGCAGTTCTTC. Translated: CASSLGGTSTHNEQFF. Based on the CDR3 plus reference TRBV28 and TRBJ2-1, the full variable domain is DVKVTQSSRYLVKRTGEKVFLECVQDMDHENMFWYRQDPGLGLRLIYFSYDVKMKEKGDIPEGYSVSREKKERFSLILESASTNQTSMYLCASSLGGTSTHNEQFFGPGTRLTVL.

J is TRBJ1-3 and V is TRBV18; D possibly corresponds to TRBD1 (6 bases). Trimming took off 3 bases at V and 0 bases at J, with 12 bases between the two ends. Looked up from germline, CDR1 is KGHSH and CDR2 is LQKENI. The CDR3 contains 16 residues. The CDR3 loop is CASSPGRDISGNTIYF. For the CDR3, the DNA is TGTGCCAGCTCACCGGGAAGGGACATCTCTGGAAACACCATATATTTT.

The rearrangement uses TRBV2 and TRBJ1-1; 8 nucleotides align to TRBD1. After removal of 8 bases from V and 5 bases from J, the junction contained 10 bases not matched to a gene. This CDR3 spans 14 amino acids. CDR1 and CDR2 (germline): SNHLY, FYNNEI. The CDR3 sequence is CASEIQGGKTEAFF. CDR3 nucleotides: TGTGCCAGCGAGATACAGGGGGGAAAGACTGAAGCTTTCTTT.

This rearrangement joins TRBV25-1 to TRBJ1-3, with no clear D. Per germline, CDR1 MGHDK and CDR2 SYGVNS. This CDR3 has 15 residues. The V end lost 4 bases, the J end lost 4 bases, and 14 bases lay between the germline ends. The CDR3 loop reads CASSARGSVGNTIYF. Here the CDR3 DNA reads TGTGCCAGCAGTGCCCGAGGCAGTGTGGGAAACACCATATATTTT.

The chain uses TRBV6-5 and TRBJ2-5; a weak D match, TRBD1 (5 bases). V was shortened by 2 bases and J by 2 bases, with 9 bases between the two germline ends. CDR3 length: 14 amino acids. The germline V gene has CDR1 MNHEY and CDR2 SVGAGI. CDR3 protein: CASSYGAAQETQYF. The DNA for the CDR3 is TGTGCCAGCAGTTACGGGGCGGCACAAGAGACCCAGTACTTC.

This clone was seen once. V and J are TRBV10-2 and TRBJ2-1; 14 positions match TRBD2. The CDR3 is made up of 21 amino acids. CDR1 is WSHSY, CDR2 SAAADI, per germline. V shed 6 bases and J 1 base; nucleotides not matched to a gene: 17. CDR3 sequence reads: CASSDDRGTSGRLGSYNEQFF. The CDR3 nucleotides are TGCGCCAGCAGCGATGACCGTGGGACTAGCGGGAGACTAGGGTCCTACAATGAGCAGTTCTTC.

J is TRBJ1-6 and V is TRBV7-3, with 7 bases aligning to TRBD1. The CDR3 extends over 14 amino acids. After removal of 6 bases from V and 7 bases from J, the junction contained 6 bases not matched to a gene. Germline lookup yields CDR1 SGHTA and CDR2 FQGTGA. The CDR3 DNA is TGTGCCAGCAGATTACCGGGACAGAATTCACCCCTCCACTTT. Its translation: CASRLPGQNSPLHF.